This T cell receptor (beta chain) was documented in a study of identical twins. V gave up 9 bases and J gave up 5 bases, with 10 bases separating them. This CDR3 contains 11 residues. Germline V gene sequence: CDR1 SEHNR, CDR2 FQNEAQ (reference sequence). On this clonotype: The antigen remains unidentified.

TCRdb independently ran MiXCR on the 5' RACE reads; one entry per CDR3 protein. The sample lists some 500,000 distinct CDR3 sequences, roughly a fifth occurring once. Study-wide results and caveats: Twin-shared out-of-frame alpha sequences were enriched for low generation probability. It was possible that invariant MAIT and iNKT cells partly confounded the zero-insertion analyses.

These same data were also listed under a study on T cells expressing NK-cell markers. According to that study: Sorting of alpha-beta TCR T cells alone was achieved in several experiments with an anti-gamma-delta TCR antibody.

The clonotype comes from a woman between 18 and 29 years old in good health. Sequencing was done on a sample of CD4+ T cells sorted from blood. The V gene is TRBV7-9, the J gene TRBJ2-5; no clear D gene. This CDR3 reads CASLKGETQYF. CDR3 DNA: TGTGCCAGTCTAAAAGGCGAGACCCAGTACTTC. Supplemented by reference TRBV7-9 and TRBJ2-5, the full variable domain reads DTGVSQNPRHKITKRGQNVTFRCDPISEHNRLYWYRQTLGQGPEFLTYFQNEAQLEKSRLLSDRFSAERPKGSFSTLEIQRTEQGDSAMYLCASLKGETQYFGPGTRLLVL.